This TCR beta chain derives from a study of blood T cell repertoires in COVID-19. Looking at the study overall: COVID-19 samples from acute and convalescent phases originated in the United States, Italy and Spain.

The V and J ends lost 3 bases and 7 bases respectively, with 20 bases between them. Germline V gene lookup returns CDR1 SGHRS and CDR2 YFSETQ. CDR3 length equals 17 residues. This clone was seen once. Generated by immunoSEQ multiplex PCR, the TCRdb table keeps only in-frame clones and is missing some. This table has roughly 49,000 clones, 85% to 90% appearing once. The specimen was peripheral blood. The TCR comes from a human donor in a cohort sampled during active COVID-19. The chain recombines TRBV5-1 with TRBJ1-6, with D possibly matching TRBD1 (6 bases). The CDR3 loop reads CASSSSDGGAVNSPLHF. DNA of the CDR3: TGCGCCAGCAGCTCCTCCGATGGGGGGGCGGTAAATTCACCCCTCCACTTT.